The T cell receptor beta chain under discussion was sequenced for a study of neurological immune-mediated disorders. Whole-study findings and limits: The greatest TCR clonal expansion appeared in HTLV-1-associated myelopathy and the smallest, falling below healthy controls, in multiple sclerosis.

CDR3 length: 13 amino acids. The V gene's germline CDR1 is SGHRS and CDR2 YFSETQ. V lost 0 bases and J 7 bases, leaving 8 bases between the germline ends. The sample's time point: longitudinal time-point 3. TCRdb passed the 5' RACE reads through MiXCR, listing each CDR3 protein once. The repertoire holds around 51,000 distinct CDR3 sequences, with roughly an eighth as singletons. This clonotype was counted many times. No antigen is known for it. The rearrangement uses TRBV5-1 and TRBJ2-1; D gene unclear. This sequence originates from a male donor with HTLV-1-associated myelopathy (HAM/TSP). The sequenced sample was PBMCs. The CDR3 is CASSLVQNNEQFF. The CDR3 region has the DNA TGCGCCAGCAGCTTGGTACAGAATAATGAGCAGTTCTTC.